What follows are 25 T cell receptor beta chains derived from one specimen sequenced in a study of neurological immune-mediated disorders. The time point was: longitudinal time-point 2. TCRdb fed the 5' RACE reads into MiXCR, producing one record per CDR3 protein. This table holds 55,000 to 65,000 distinct CDR3 sequences, less than 10% found once. The sample consisted of PBMCs. These receptors all come from a young man in good health.

This clonotype rates as medium-sized. The V call is TRBV15, the J call TRBJ2-3, with 7 positions matching TRBD2. The CDR3 is 15 amino acids. In germline, CDR1 is LNHNV, CDR2 YYDKDF (reference sequence). V dropped 5 bases and J dropped 4; count of bases not matched to a gene: 9. The DNA for the CDR3 is TGTGCCACCAGCCTGGGGGGGAGAGAAGCAGATACGCAGTATTTT. Protein product: CATSLGGREADTQYF.

This clonotype was found many times. The chain employs TRBV5-1 and TRBJ2-7; 8 bases map to TRBD2. The CDR3 sequence is 16 residues long. Per the germline V gene, CDR1 is SGHRS and CDR2 is YFSETQ. J gave up 4 bases and V 0 bases, and 9 bases lay outside the gene matches. The CDR3 loop reads CASSLAGGSGKYEQYF. In DNA form, the CDR3 reads TGCGCCAGCAGCTTGGCCGGGGGTAGCGGGAAGTACGAGCAGTACTTC.

This clonotype was recorded at least ten times. V gene TRBV20-1 combines with J gene TRBJ2-1; D is unresolved. The germline V gene has CDR1 DFQATT and CDR2 SNEGSKA (reference sequence). Trimming removed 1 base from V and 8 bases from J, with 12 bases in between. The CDR3 is 13 residues long. CDR3 region: CSARVPFTDEQFF. The CDR3 bases are TGCAGTGCTAGAGTCCCTTTCACTGATGAGCAGTTCTTC.

This clonotype turned up a few times. This chain uses TRBV14 with TRBJ2-3, with unresolved D. There are 14 residues in the CDR3. V was pared by 2 bases and J by 5 bases, with 11 bases between. In germline, CDR1 is SGHDN, CDR2 FVKESK. This CDR3 is CASSQYSPQDTQYF. In DNA, the CDR3 is TGTGCCAGCAGCCAATATTCCCCACAAGATACGCAGTATTTT.

This clonotype was seen ten or more times. The chain combines TRBV12-3 or TRBV12-4 with TRBJ1-2, with D hard to call. CDR3 length: 13 amino acids. The V end lost 7 bases, the J end lost 0 bases, and 9 bases lay between the germline ends. The CDR3 here is CASTGGTNYGYTF. CDR3 in DNA: TGTGCCAGCACCGGCGGTACTAACTATGGCTACACCTTC.

This clonotype was seen many times. The gene calls are TRBV29-1 and TRBJ2-7, with a tentative D call TRBD1 (5 bases). Trimming took off 5 bases at V and 2 bases at J, with 7 bases between the two ends. Germline V gives CDR1 SQVTM, CDR2 ANQGSEA. The CDR3 consists of 11 residues. CDR3 coding DNA: TGCAGCGTTTCGGACACCTACGAGCAGTACTTC. Its translation is CSVSDTYEQYF.

Ten or more counts support this clonotype. V gene TRBV12-3 or TRBV12-4 combines with J gene TRBJ2-5, with D possibly being TRBD2 (5 bases). V lost 4 bases, J lost 5 bases, and 11 bases lay in between. CDR3 length: 13 amino acids. CDR3 DNA: TGTGCCAGCAGTTCCGGGCCGGGGGAGACCCAGTACTTC. It yields the protein CASSSGPGETQYF.

At least ten counts were recorded for this clonotype. V and J are TRBV25-1 and TRBJ1-6; D gene uncertain. The CDR3 extends over 14 amino acids. V was pared by 1 base and J by 9 bases, with 10 bases between. Germline CDR1 and CDR2: MGHDK and SYGVNS. CDR3: CASSESPPGSPLHF. CDR3 sequence (DNA): TGTGCCAGCAGTGAATCCCCTCCAGGTTCACCCCTCCACTTT.

This clonotype was detected ten times or more. V gene TRBV10-3 combines with J gene TRBJ2-5; 9 bases agree with TRBD1. Germline V gene sequence: CDR1 ENHRY, CDR2 SYGVKD. The length of the CDR3 is 16 residues. V lost 6 bases, J lost 1 base, and 9 bases stayed unmatched. CDR3 loop: CAISGTGLTFQETQYF. CDR3 DNA: TGTGCCATCAGCGGGACAGGGCTTACATTCCAAGAGACCCAGTACTTC.

Concerning this clonotype itself: Possible read error: a much larger clone is one base away. The chain links TRBV20-1 to TRBJ1-1; 8 bases fit TRBD1. This CDR3 comprises 18 residues. V lost 0 bases and J lost 6; bases outside the gene matches: 18. In germline, CDR1 is DFQATT, CDR2 SNEGSKA (reference sequence). CDR3 amino acids: CSARETKSGRGRFPEAFF. Here the CDR3 DNA reads TGCAGTGCTAGAGAGACTAAGTCTGGCAGGGGGCGATTCCCTGAAGCTTTCTTT.

In this sample, this clonotype turned up many times. The chain uses TRBV5-1 and TRBJ2-7; D is ambiguous. CDR3 length: 15 amino acids. V was clipped by 0 bases and J by 0 bases, with 10 bases between them. The germline V gene encodes CDR1 SGHRS and CDR2 YFSETQ. CDR3 bases: TGCGCCAGCAGCTTGGAACAGCTGAGCTCCTACGAGCAGTACTTC. Amino acid sequence: CASSLEQLSSYEQYF.

This clonotype was seen many times. The chain carries TRBV7-8 and TRBJ1-4; no firm D call. Per the germline V gene, CDR1 is SGHVS and CDR2 is FQNEAQ. V was shortened by 5 bases and J by 10 bases, with 20 bases between the two germline ends. This CDR3 comprises 15 residues. CDR3: CASSHEAHRGGKLFF. In DNA, the CDR3 is TGTGCCAGCAGCCACGAAGCCCACAGAGGAGGAAAACTGTTTTTT.

This clonotype was recorded many times. In DNA form, the CDR3 reads TGTGCCAGCAGTTACTCGAGGGGTAGCGAAAAACTGTTTTTT. It is translated as CASSYSRGSEKLFF. This sequence joins TRBV6-5 and TRBJ1-4; the D gene is possibly TRBD1 (5 bases). Germline CDR1 is MNHEY and CDR2 is SVGAGI. V was clipped by 0 bases and J by 8 bases, with 10 bases between them. This CDR3 comprises 14 residues.

This clonotype turned up a few times. The V and J genes are TRBV6-5 and TRBJ2-1; D possibly corresponds to TRBD1 (9 bases). V was shortened by 0 bases and J by 8 bases, with 26 bases between the two germline ends. The CDR3 contains 19 residues. The germline V gene has CDR1 MNHEY and CDR2 SVGAGI. The CDR3 DNA reads TGTGCCAGCAGTTACTCAAGGACAGGGGTTGGCGGGAGGAGATATGAGCAGTTCTTC. As protein: CASSYSRTGVGGRRYEQFF.

At least ten counts were recorded for this clonotype. The genes are TRBV14 and TRBJ2-1, with 8 nucleotides matching TRBD1. The CDR3 extends over 15 amino acids. With V trimmed by 3 bases and J by 5 bases, 6 bases remained unmatched. The germline V gene encodes CDR1 SGHDN and CDR2 FVKESK. CDR3 in amino acids: CASSHPGQANNEQFF. DNA for the CDR3: TGTGCCAGCAGCCATCCGGGACAGGCCAACAATGAGCAGTTCTTC.

This clonotype was counted ten times or more. This chain joins TRBV28 and TRBJ2-7, with D tentatively TRBD1 (5 bases). CDR3 size: 13 residues. Germline CDR1 MDHEN, CDR2 SYDVKM. The V end lost 2 bases, the J end lost 7 bases, and 12 bases lay between the germline ends. The CDR3, as DNA: TGTGCCAGCAGTTTAGGGTATAGGGGTGAGCAGTACTTC. The encoded protein is CASSLGYRGEQYF.

This clonotype was seen repeatedly, ten times or more. The chain recombines TRBV3-1 with TRBJ2-7; TRBD2 matches at 11 bases. With V trimmed by 4 bases and J by 4 bases, 6 bases remained unmatched. The germline gives CDR1 LGHDT, CDR2 YNNKEL (reference sequence). The CDR3 runs to 15 residues. DNA of the CDR3: TGTGCCAGCAGCCGGGGGGGACTAGCGGCTTACGAGCAGTACTTC. As protein: CASSRGGLAAYEQYF.

This clonotype was counted many times. This chain links TRBV7-2 with TRBJ2-3; TRBD2 aligns across 9 bases. The CDR3 covers 17 residues. The V gene end was trimmed by 2 bases and the J gene end by 2 bases; junction bases not matched to a gene: 8. Germline CDR1 reads SGHTA; CDR2 reads FQGNSA. Here the CDR3 DNA reads TGTGCCAGCAGCTTACCCCGTAGCGGGAGTGACACAGATACGCAGTATTTT. Residues: CASSLPRSGSDTDTQYF.

This clonotype was picked up many times. The DNA of the CDR3 is TGCAGTGCTAGTTCCAGCGGGTCTTTCGAGCAGTACTTC. It codes for CSASSSGSFEQYF. The chain links TRBV20-1 to TRBJ2-7, with D maybe TRBD2 (6 bases). The CDR3 runs 13 residues. V lost 3 bases and J 6 bases, leaving 15 bases between the germline ends. The V gene's germline CDR1 is DFQATT and CDR2 SNEGSKA (reference sequence).

This clonotype was seen ten or more times. The CDR3 loop is CSATVDPYNSPLHF. The DNA for the CDR3 is TGCAGTGCTACAGTCGACCCCTATAATTCACCCCTCCACTTT. The chain employs TRBV20-1 and TRBJ1-6; D uncertain. Looked up from germline, CDR1 is DFQATT and CDR2 is SNEGSKA (reference sequence). CDR3 length: 14 residues. V was trimmed by 4 bases and J by 2 bases, leaving 9 bases between them.

The chain has TRBV20-1 and TRBJ2-5; D is unclear. V dropped 0 bases and J dropped 5 bases, with 10 bases sitting between them. The CDR3 has 13 residues. The germline CDR1 and CDR2 sequences are DFQATT and SNEGSKA (reference sequence). Here the CDR3 DNA reads TGCAGTGCTAGAGATCCTCTTGGGGAGACCCAGTACTTC. Translation gives CSARDPLGETQYF.

This clonotype was detected ten times or more. The chain carries TRBV7-9 and TRBJ2-7; the match to TRBD1 covers 9 bases. The CDR3 totals 16 residues. V shed 2 bases, J shed 3 bases, and the junction held 8 bases outside the gene matches. Germline loops: CDR1 SEHNR, CDR2 FQNEAQ (reference sequence). The CDR3 coding sequence is TGTGCCAGCAGCTTAACCCCGGGACAGGGCTTCTACGAGCAGTACTTC. It is translated as CASSLTPGQGFYEQYF.

This clonotype appeared many times. The chain links TRBV5-1 to TRBJ2-7, with D tentatively TRBD1 or TRBD2 (5 bases each). The germline CDR1 and CDR2 sequences are SGHRS and YFSETQ. The germline V and J ends were trimmed by 4 bases and 6 bases, with 14 bases remaining between them. CDR3 length: 13 residues. The CDR3 loop is CASSRDGGLEQYF. The CDR3 DNA is TGCGCCAGCAGCCGGGACGGCGGGCTCGAGCAGTACTTC.

The sample holds many counts of this clonotype. The rearrangement links TRBV12-3 or TRBV12-4 to TRBJ1-2; maybe TRBD1 (6 bases). The V end lost 3 bases, the J end lost 4 bases, and 9 bases lay between the germline ends. The CDR3 consists of 13 residues. CDR3 sequence reads: CASSLKGVYGYTF. The CDR3 bases are TGTGCCAGCAGTTTGAAGGGGGTCTATGGCTACACCTTC.

This clonotype was observed at least ten times. The V call is TRBV27, the J call TRBJ2-4; TRBD1 matches at 9 bases. CDR3 length: 17 residues. The V gene end was trimmed by 0 bases and the J gene end by 1 base; junction bases not matched to a gene: 4. Per the germline V gene, CDR1 is MNHEY and CDR2 is SMNVEV (reference sequence). CDR3 sequence (DNA): TGTGCCAGCAGTTTATCGAACAGGGGGCCTGCCAAAAACATTCAGTACTTC. This encodes CASSLSNRGPAKNIQYF.